Listed below are T cell receptor beta chains from one sample, sequenced in a study of metastatic and nonmetastatic thyroid tumors. With MiXCR, TCRdb called clones anew from the PCR reads. The data contain around 41,000 clones, approximately 13% of them singletons. The sequencing input was blood. All receptors derive from a female donor with papillary thyroid cancer or a benign thyroid nodule (not recorded which). Some clones in this sample may be carry-over from other donors' samples. The conserved cysteine and the conserved F or W are not part of the CDR3 here.

V gene: TRBV28
CDR3 protein: ASSLLGGRLEGYT

V gene: TRBV6-1
CDR3 protein: ATLPMTGARNTGELF

V gene: TRBV4-2
CDR3 protein: ASSQAPLGAGNEKLF

V gene: TRBV20-1
CDR3 protein: SARGLAGISYEQY

V gene: TRBV30
CDR3 protein: AWSPRTGFTGELF

V gene: TRBV28
CDR3 protein: ASSPRTGNTEAF

V gene: TRBV6-4
CDR3 protein: ASSDGTGRTTNEKLF

V gene: TRBV7-9
CDR3 protein: ASGGFAYEQY

V gene: TRBV27
CDR3 protein: ASSPQGYYGYT

V gene: TRBV5-1
CDR3 protein: ASSLVLGPGNEQF

V gene: TRBV19
CDR3 protein: ASTLIYLNTEAF

V gene: TRBV12-3/TRBV12-4
CDR3 protein: ASSLNPAGEQY

V gene: TRBV6-4
CDR3 protein: ATRWGGGQF

V gene: TRBV5-4
CDR3 protein: ASSLEAGGETQY

V gene: TRBV20-1
CDR3 protein: SARDVSRVGETQY

V gene: TRBV28
CDR3 protein: ASSPDRGLFYGYT

V gene: TRBV2
CDR3 protein: ASTQGVWGSHLH

V gene: TRBV19
CDR3 protein: ASTSRDRVGGYTEAF

V gene: TRBV6-1
CDR3 protein: ASSEPADRDFSYNEQF

V gene: TRBV11-2
CDR3 protein: ASSVNLQGAQGYT

V gene: TRBV30
CDR3 protein: AWLGTSNSPLH

V gene: TRBV3-1
CDR3 protein: ASSQESQGYEQF

V gene: TRBV30
CDR3 protein: AWRPLVEGVSTGELF

V gene: TRBV20-1
CDR3 protein: SARDQGDVIGETQY

V gene: TRBV6-1
CDR3 protein: ASSYNPTGGLETQY

V gene: TRBV6-1
CDR3 protein: ASSYIRTGGGYGYT

V gene: TRBV4-1
CDR3 protein: ASSQDYSGAREQF

V gene: TRBV19
CDR3 protein: ASSMTGRSEQF

V gene: TRBV20-1
CDR3 protein: SASRLAVMNTQY

V gene: TRBV11-2
CDR3 protein: ASSLLGAGSSTDTQY

V gene: TRBV5-1
CDR3 protein: ASSLGLGRDTGELF

V gene: TRBV20-1
CDR3 protein: SARNLAGPNEQF